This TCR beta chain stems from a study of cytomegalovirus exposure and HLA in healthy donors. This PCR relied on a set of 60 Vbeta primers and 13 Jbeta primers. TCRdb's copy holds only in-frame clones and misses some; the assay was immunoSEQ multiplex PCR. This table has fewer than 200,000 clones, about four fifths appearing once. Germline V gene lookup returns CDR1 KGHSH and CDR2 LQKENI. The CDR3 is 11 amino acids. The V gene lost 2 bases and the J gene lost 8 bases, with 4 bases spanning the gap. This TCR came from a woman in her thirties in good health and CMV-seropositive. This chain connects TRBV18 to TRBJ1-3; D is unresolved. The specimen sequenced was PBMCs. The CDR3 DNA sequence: TGTGCCAGCTCACCATCGGACACCATATATTTT. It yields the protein CASSPSDTIYF.